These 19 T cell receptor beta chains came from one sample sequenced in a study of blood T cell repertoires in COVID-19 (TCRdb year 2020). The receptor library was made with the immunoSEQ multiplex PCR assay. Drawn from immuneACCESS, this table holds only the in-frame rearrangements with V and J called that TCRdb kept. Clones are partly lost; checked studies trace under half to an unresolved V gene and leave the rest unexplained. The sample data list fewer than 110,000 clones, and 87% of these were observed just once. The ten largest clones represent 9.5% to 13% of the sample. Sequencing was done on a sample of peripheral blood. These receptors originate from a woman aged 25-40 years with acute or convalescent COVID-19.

CDR3 nucleotides: TGTGCCAGCAGCGTAGGGTCAGGGCGAACTGGCTACACCTTC. Translated: CASSVGSGRTGYTF. The gene calls are TRBV9 and TRBJ1-2; D is possibly TRBD1 (5 bases). Trimming shortened V by 0 bases and J by 7 bases, and 13 bases separated the two germline ends. Germline assignment: CDR1 SGDLS and CDR2 YYNGEE. This CDR3 has 14 amino acids.

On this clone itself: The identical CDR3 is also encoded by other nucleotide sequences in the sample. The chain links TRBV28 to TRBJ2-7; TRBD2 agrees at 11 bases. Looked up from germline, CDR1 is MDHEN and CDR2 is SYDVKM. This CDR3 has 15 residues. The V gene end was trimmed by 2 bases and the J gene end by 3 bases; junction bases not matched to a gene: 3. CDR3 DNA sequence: TGTGCCAGCAGTTTACTAGCGGGAGGAAACTACGAGCAGTACTTC. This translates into CASSLLAGGNYEQYF.

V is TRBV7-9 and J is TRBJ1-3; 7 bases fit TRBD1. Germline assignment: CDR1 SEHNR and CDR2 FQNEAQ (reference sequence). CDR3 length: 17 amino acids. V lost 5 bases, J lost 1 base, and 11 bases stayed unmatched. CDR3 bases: TGTGCCAGCAGCCCCCCCCGACAGGGAACTTCTGGAAACACCATATATTTT. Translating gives CASSPPRQGTSGNTIYF.

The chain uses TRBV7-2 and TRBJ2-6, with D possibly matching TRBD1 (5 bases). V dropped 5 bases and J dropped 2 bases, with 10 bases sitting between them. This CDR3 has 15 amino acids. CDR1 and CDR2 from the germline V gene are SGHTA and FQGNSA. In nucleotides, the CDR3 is TGTGCCAGCAGCGTTAGGGGAACTGGGGCCAACGTCCTGACTTTC. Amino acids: CASSVRGTGANVLTF.

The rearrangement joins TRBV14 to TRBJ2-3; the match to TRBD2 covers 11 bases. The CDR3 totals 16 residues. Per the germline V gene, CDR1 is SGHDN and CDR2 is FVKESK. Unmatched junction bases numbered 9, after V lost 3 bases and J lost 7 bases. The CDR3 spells CASSQTRTSGGNTQYF. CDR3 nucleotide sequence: TGTGCCAGCAGCCAGACCCGAACTAGCGGGGGTAATACGCAGTATTTT.

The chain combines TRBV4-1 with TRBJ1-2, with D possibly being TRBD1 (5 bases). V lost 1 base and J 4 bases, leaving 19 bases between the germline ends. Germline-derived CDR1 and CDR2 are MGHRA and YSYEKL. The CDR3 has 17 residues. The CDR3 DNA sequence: TGCGCCAGCAGCCAAGGTCACGGAGGGGACGCCTCCTATGGCTACACCTTC. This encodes CASSQGHGGDASYGYTF.

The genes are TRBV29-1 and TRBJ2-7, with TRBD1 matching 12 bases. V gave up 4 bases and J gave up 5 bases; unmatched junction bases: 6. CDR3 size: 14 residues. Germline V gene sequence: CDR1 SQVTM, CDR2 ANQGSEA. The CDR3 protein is CSVVSGQGAHEQYF. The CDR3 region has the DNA TGCAGCGTTGTTTCGGGACAGGGGGCCCACGAGCAGTACTTC.

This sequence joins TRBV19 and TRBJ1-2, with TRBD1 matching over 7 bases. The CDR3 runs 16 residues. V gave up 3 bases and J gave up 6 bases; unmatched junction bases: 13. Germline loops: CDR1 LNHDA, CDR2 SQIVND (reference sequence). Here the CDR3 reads CASSIDGTALLHGYTF. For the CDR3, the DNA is TGTGCCAGTAGTATTGATGGGACAGCATTACTCCATGGCTACACCTTC.

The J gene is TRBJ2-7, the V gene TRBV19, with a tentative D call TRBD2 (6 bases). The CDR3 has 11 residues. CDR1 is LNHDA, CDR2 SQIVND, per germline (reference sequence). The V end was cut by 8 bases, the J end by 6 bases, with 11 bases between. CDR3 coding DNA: TGTGCCAGTGGCCGGGAGTTCGAGCAGTACTTC. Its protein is CASGREFEQYF.

The CDR3 protein is CASTQDRVTSEQFF. The CDR3 bases are TGTGCCAGCACGCAAGACAGGGTAACGAGTGAGCAGTTCTTC. This sequence joins TRBV28 and TRBJ2-1; 7 bases map to TRBD1. With 7 bases clipped from V and 9 bases from J, the junction kept 12 bases outside the gene matches. This CDR3 has 14 amino acids. The germline V gene encodes CDR1 MDHEN and CDR2 SYDVKM.

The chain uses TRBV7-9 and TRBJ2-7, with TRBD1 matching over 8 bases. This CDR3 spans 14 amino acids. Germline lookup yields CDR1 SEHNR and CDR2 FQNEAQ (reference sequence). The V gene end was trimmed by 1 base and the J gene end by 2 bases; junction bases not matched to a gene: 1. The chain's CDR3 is CASSLGTGTYEQYF. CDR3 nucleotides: TGTGCCAGCAGCTTAGGGACAGGGACCTACGAGCAGTACTTC.

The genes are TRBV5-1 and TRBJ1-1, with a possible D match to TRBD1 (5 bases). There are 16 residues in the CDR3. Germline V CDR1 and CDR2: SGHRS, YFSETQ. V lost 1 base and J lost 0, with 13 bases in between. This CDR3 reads CASSLPGVGMNTEAFF. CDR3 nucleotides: TGCGCCAGCAGCTTGCCGGGGGTGGGTATGAACACTGAAGCTTTCTTT.

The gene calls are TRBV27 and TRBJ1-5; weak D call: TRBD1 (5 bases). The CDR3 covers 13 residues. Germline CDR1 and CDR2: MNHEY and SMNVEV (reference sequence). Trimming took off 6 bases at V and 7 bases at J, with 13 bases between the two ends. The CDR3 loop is CASSPGGGQPQHF. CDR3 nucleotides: TGTGCCAGCAGCCCTGGGGGGGGGCAGCCCCAGCATTTT.

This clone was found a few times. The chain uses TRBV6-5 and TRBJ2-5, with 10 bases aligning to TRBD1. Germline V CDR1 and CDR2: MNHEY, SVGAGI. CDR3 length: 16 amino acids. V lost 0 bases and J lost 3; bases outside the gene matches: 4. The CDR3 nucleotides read TGTGCCAGCAGTTACTCCCCCGGGACAGGGGAAGAGACCCAGTACTTC. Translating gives CASSYSPGTGEETQYF.

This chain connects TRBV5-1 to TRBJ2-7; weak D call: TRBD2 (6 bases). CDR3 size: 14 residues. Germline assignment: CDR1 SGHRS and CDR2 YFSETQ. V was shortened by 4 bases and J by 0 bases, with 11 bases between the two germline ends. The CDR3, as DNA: TGCGCCAGCAGCGCGGGACTTAGCTCCTACGAGCAGTACTTC. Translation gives CASSAGLSSYEQYF.

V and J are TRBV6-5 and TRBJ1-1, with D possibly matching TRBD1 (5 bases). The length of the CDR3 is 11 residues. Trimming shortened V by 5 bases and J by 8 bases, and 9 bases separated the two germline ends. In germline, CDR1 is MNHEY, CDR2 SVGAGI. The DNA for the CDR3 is TGTGCCAGCAGTAAGGGGCCAGAAGCTTTCTTT. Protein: CASSKGPEAFF.

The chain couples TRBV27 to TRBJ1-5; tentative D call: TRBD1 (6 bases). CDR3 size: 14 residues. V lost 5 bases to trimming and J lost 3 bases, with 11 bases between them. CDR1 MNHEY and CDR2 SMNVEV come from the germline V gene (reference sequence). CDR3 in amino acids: CASSKGGANQPQHF. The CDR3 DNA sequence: TGTGCCAGCAGTAAGGGGGGGGCCAATCAGCCCCAGCATTTT.

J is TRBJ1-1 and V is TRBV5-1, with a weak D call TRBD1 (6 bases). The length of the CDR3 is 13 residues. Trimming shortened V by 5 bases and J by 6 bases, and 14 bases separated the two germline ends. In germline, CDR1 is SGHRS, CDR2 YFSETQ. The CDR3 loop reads CASSPGDRAEAFF. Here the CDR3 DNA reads TGCGCCAGCAGTCCAGGGGACCGGGCTGAAGCTTTCTTT.

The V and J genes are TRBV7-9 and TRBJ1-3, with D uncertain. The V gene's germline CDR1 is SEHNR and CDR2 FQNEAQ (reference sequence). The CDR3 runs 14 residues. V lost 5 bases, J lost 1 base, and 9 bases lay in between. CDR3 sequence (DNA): TGTGCCAGCAGCCAAGCGGGGTCTGGAAACACCATATATTTT. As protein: CASSQAGSGNTIYF.